A single sample is the source of the 17 T cell receptor beta chains below, sequenced in a study of CD8+CD57+ T cells in acquired aplastic anemia (dated by TCRdb to 2016 to 2019). The reads were generated on an Illumina HiSeq 2000. Profiling of TCR beta VDJ combinations and CDR3 sequences used genomic DNA as the template. TCRdb reran the public reads through fastp at Q25 and MiXCR, keeping productive beta chains. Rows are unified per CDR3 protein, each entry keeping the most common DNA and genes. Here the sample has a few hundred thousand distinct CDR3 sequences; over 55% occur a single time. Approximately 30% of the sample is in the top ten clones. The source material was sorted CD4+, CD8+, or CD8+CD57+ T cells (not recorded which) from PBMCs. These receptors all stem from a human donor in good health.

Judged by abundance, this clonotype is medium-sized. The chain joins TRBV10-3 to TRBJ1-6, with no clear D. Germline loops: CDR1 ENHRY, CDR2 SYGVKD. Trimming stripped 3 bases from V and 10 bases from J, with 7 bases between. The CDR3 length is 12 residues. CDR3: CAISDAQSPLHF. DNA of the CDR3: TGTGCCATCAGTGACGCCCAATCACCCCTCCACTTT.

The J gene is TRBJ2-1, the V gene TRBV7-3; D gene ambiguous. Germline CDR1 SGHTA, CDR2 FQGTGA. This CDR3 contains 12 residues. The V and J ends lost 1 base and 7 bases respectively, with 5 bases between them. Here the CDR3 DNA reads TGTGCCAGCAGCTTAAACTCGAATGAGCAGTTCTTC. It encodes CASSLNSNEQFF. The variable domain in full, completed from reference TRBV7-3 and TRBJ2-1, reads GAGVSQTPSNKVTEKGKYVELRCDPISGHTALYWYRQSLGQGPEFLIYFQGTGAADDSGLPNDRFFAVRPEGSVSTLKIQRTERGDSAVYLCASSLNSNEQFFGPGTRLTVL.

The V and J genes are TRBV7-3 and TRBJ2-5, with a possible D match to TRBD1 (5 bases). The germline gives CDR1 SGHTA, CDR2 FQGTGA. This CDR3 is 15 amino acids long. With 0 bases removed from V and 3 bases from J, the gap between germline ends came to 11 bases. The CDR3 here is CASSLTYGREETQYF. The CDR3 DNA follows: TGTGCCAGCAGCTTAACGTATGGCAGGGAAGAGACCCAGTACTTC.

This sequence joins TRBV5-1 and TRBJ2-3; 7 bases are a match to TRBD2. The V and J ends lost 0 bases and 2 bases, in that order; junction bases with no gene match: 9. The CDR3 spans 17 residues. Germline V CDR1 and CDR2: SGHRS, YFSETQ. The CDR3 DNA sequence: TGCGCCAGCAGCTTGGGCGGAGGCGGGGGTTCCACAGATACGCAGTATTTT. Translation: CASSLGGGGGSTDTQYF.

This clonotype was counted many times. The chain employs TRBV5-8 and TRBJ1-2, with TRBD1 matching 8 bases. Germline values: CDR1 SGHTS, CDR2 YDEGEE. The CDR3 has 13 amino acids. Germline trimming cut 5 bases from V and 4 bases from J; bases unmatched to any gene: 4. CDR3 in amino acids: CASRSQGGYGYTF. The CDR3 DNA sequence: TGTGCCAGCAGGTCACAGGGGGGCTATGGCTACACCTTC.

For this clonotype: Germline is not matched at one junction end, which may reflect a read error. V and J are TRBV6-1 and TRBJ1-1; no clear D gene. CDR1 and CDR2 from the germline V gene are MNHNS and SASEGT. The CDR3 covers 15 residues. This chain's CDR3 is CASSVGRVVNAEAFF. In nucleotides, the CDR3 is TGTGCCAGCAGTGTTGGACGGGTGGTGAACGCTGAAGCTTTCTTT.

The chain links TRBV4-3 to TRBJ2-3; TRBD1 is a possible D gene (7 bases). Germline assignment: CDR1 LGHNA and CDR2 YSLEER. The CDR3 loop spans 18 amino acids. The V and J ends lost 0 bases and 3 bases respectively, with 19 bases between them. The CDR3 DNA follows: TGCGCCAGCAGCCAAGATCCAAGGGCGGGACAGAGGACAGATACGCAGTATTTT. It yields the protein CASSQDPRAGQRTDTQYF.

This clonotype was observed a few times. V gene TRBV25-1 combines with J gene TRBJ1-2; 7 bases are shared with TRBD1. Germline V CDR1 and CDR2: MGHDK, SYGVNS. The ends lost 4 bases at V and 4 bases at J; junction bases unmatched: 12. The CDR3 is 16 amino acids. The CDR3 DNA is TGTGCCAGCAGTGTGGGGGAGACAGGGTTGGGCTATGGCTACACCTTC. Translating gives CASSVGETGLGYGYTF.

This clonotype occurred a few times. The chain employs TRBV15 and TRBJ1-6, with D possibly being TRBD1 (6 bases). V lost 6 bases and J 4 bases, leaving 10 bases between the germline ends. This CDR3 region has 14 residues. Per the germline V gene, CDR1 is LNHNV and CDR2 is YYDKDF (reference sequence). The CDR3 sequence: CATSRDNYNSPLHF. As DNA, the CDR3 is TGTGCCACCAGTAGGGACAATTATAATTCACCCCTCCACTTT.

V usage is TRBV2 and J usage is TRBJ1-4; D unclear. The CDR3 extends over 15 amino acids. V was pared by 8 bases and J by 0 bases, with 13 bases between. The germline V gene encodes CDR1 SNHLY and CDR2 FYNNEI. This CDR3 is CASWRTDATNEKLFF. For the CDR3, the DNA is TGTGCCAGCTGGAGGACGGATGCAACTAATGAAAAACTGTTTTTT.

Many counts were recorded for this clonotype. The chain joins TRBV4-3 to TRBJ1-2; unclear D gene. Germline-derived CDR1 and CDR2 are LGHNA and YSLEER. Trimming took 4 bases from V and 3 from J, leaving 6 bases between them. The CDR3 covers 12 residues. CDR3 DNA: TGCGCCAGCAGCCGAGGTTACTATGGCTACACCTTC. It specifies CASSRGYYGYTF.

The chain is built from TRBV20-1 and TRBJ2-3; D uncertain. With 3 bases removed from V and 11 bases from J, the gap between germline ends came to 6 bases. The CDR3 runs to 9 residues. Germline lookup yields CDR1 DFQATT and CDR2 SNEGSKA (reference sequence). In nucleotides, the CDR3 is TGCAGTGCTAGTAGTTGGCAGTATTTT. It translates to CSASSWQYF.

This clonotype was picked up many times. In DNA form, the CDR3 reads TGTGCCAGCAGCGTACGACAGGGGATGGGCACCGGGGAGCTGTTTTTT. Encoded protein: CASSVRQGMGTGELFF. The chain uses TRBV9 and TRBJ2-2, with TRBD1 matching over 8 bases. V was pared by 1 base and J by 4 bases, with 6 bases of the junction left unmatched. The CDR3 consists of 16 residues. Per germline, CDR1 SGDLS and CDR2 YYNGEE.

CDR3 sequence reads: CASSLTNRGGHYGYTF. The CDR3 DNA reads as TGTGCCAGCAGCTTAACGAACAGGGGGGGCCACTATGGCTACACCTTC. The chain recombines TRBV7-9 with TRBJ1-2, with TRBD1 matching over 8 bases. The CDR3 is 16 amino acids. Germline V gives CDR1 SEHNR, CDR2 FQNEAQ (reference sequence). Unmatched junction bases numbered 8, after V lost 2 bases and J lost 3 bases.

The chain recombines TRBV20-1 with TRBJ2-7, with 10 bases fitting TRBD2. CDR1 DFQATT and CDR2 SNEGSKA come from the germline V gene (reference sequence). CDR3 size: 16 residues. Trimming cost V 6 bases and J 4 bases; bases outside gene matches: 15. The CDR3 DNA reads as TGCAGTGCCAGCAGATCGCTAGCGGGGGCGCCATACGAGCAGTACTTC. Its protein product is CSASRSLAGAPYEQYF.

Note on this clonotype: The junction does not match germline at one end; this may be a read error. This chain connects TRBV5-1 to TRBJ1-1, with D tentatively TRBD1 (5 bases). Germline V lookup: CDR1 SGHRS, CDR2 YFSETQ. The CDR3 loop spans 15 amino acids. This chain's CDR3 is CASSIETDANTEVFF. The DNA of the CDR3 is TGCGCCAGCAGCATAGAGACAGATGCGAACACTGAAGTTTTCTTT.

In its sample, this clonotype was seen many times. The chain employs TRBV7-8 and TRBJ1-1; D call uncertain. Germline CDR1 and CDR2: SGHVS and FQNEAQ. V was clipped by 5 bases and J by 7 bases, with 11 bases between them. CDR3 length: 12 amino acids. CDR3 protein: CASSIKWGEAFF. DNA for the CDR3: TGTGCCAGCAGCATCAAATGGGGTGAAGCTTTCTTT.